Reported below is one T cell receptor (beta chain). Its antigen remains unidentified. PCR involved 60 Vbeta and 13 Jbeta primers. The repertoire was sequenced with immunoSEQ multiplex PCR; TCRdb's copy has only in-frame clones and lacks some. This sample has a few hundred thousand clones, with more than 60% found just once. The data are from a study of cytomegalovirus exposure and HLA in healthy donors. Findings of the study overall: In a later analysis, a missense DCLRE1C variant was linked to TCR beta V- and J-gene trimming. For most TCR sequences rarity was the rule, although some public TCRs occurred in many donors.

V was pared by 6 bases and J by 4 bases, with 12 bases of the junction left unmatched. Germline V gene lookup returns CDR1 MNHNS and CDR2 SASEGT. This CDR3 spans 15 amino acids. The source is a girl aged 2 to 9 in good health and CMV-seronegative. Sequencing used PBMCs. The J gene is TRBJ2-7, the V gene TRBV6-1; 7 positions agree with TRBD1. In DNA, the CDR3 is TGTGCCAGCAGCGGAGCCGGGACAGAACGTTACGAGCAGTACTTC. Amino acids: CASSGAGTERYEQYF.